This T cell receptor beta chain was obtained from a study of cytomegalovirus exposure and HLA in healthy donors. Study-wide findings and caveats: A few CMV-associated chains were confirmed in vitro to be specific for CMV antigens.

The CDR3 extends over 15 amino acids. V was pared by 3 bases and J by 0 bases, with 13 bases between. Germline lookup yields CDR1 SGDLS and CDR2 YYNGEE. This clone was seen only once. Its antigen is undetermined. Primers included in the PCR were 60 Vbeta and 13 Jbeta primers. Original analysis: Some 12 million shared chains were among the approximately 87 million unique TCR beta chains that a later analysis counted. Assay: immunoSEQ multiplex PCR; the TCRdb copy retains only in-frame clones and omits some. From that table come the V and J calls and clone size; the DNA was used to work out D and trimming. The table includes some 110,000 clones, over 60% detected once.

This sequence originates from a woman aged 18-35 years in good health and CMV-seropositive. The specimen sequenced was PBMCs. The rearrangement uses TRBV9 and TRBJ2-7; no firm D call. In DNA, the CDR3 is TGTGCCAGCAGCGCTTATGTTGGGCCCTCCTACGAGCAGTACTTC. Its protein product is CASSAYVGPSYEQYF.